The clone carrying this T cell receptor (beta chain) was counted many times. This sample is part of a study of regulatory T cells in long-lasting Graves disease. Library construction for TCR beta used iRepertoire HTBI primers and Arm-PCR of CDR3 regions. From the multiplex PCR reads, TCRdb called clonotypes with MiXCR, one entry per CDR3 protein. The sample records roughly 450,000 distinct CDR3 sequences, less than 25% being singletons. Described time point: persistent/refractory GD, antithyroid drugs over 5 years with positive TRAb. PBMC-derived RNA was used for the TCR library. By American Thyroid Association guidelines, Graves' disease was diagnosed in the cohort. Per germline, CDR1 SQVTM and CDR2 ANQGSEA. This CDR3 spans 15 amino acids. V was clipped by 4 bases and J by 0 bases, with 15 bases between them.

This chain links TRBV29-1 with TRBJ1-2; a possible D gene is TRBD1 (5 bases). The TCR was taken from a female donor with Graves disease. Sequencing used peripheral blood mononuclear cells (PBMCs), obtained when the disease was refractory, from a patient treated with antithyroid drugs. This chain's CDR3 is CSVALQGIANYGYTF. CDR3 coding DNA: TGCAGCGTTGCCCTCCAGGGAATAGCTAACTATGGCTACACCTTC.